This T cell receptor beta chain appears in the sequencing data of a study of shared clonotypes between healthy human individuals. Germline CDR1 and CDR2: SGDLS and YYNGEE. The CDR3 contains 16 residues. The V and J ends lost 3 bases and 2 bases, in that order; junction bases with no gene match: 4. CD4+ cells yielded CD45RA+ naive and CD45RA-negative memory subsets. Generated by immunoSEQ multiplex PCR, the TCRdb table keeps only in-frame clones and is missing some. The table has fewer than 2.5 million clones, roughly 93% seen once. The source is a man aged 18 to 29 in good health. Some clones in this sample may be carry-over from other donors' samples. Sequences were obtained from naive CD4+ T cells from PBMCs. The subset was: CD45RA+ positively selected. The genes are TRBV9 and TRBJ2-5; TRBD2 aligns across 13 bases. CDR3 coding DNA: TGTGCCAGCAGCGCGGGACTAGCGGGGAATCAAGAGACCCAGTACTTC. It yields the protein CASSAGLAGNQETQYF.